This T cell receptor beta chain was profiled in a study of blood T cell repertoires in COVID-19. Germline V CDR1 and CDR2: MNHEY, SVGAGI. V lost 4 bases and J lost 9, with 7 bases in between. This CDR3 spans 11 amino acids. Clones were sequenced by immunoSEQ multiplex PCR, and TCRdb holds only the in-frame ones, with some missing. Here the sample spans hundreds of thousands of clones, 80% to 90% being singletons. The receptor was derived from a woman younger than 45 with acute or convalescent COVID-19. This sequence joins TRBV6-5 and TRBJ2-1, with D uncertain. The sequenced sample consisted of peripheral blood. CDR3 nucleotide sequence: TGTGCCAGCAGTTTAGATTCTGAGCAGTTCTTC. Its translation is CASSLDSEQFF.